This T cell receptor (beta chain) was obtained from a study of T-cell memory formation after mild COVID-19. Study at large: Each donor largely had its own TCR clusters.

The TCR alpha and TCR beta cDNA libraries, bearing sample barcodes and UMIs, were generated by 5'RACE using constant-segment primers. Each CDR3 protein gets one entry after TCRdb re-called the 5' RACE reads with MiXCR. Of about 290,000 distinct CDR3 sequences in the sample, more than 15% were seen once. Findings and caveats of the study: Pre-infection memory already had some responding clones, implying cross-reactive memory joined.

This clonotype was counted a few times. The antigen remains unidentified. This CDR3 region has 14 residues. V dropped 4 bases and J dropped 9 bases, with 17 bases sitting between them. Germline V gives CDR1 MNHEY, CDR2 SVGAGI. This rearrangement joins TRBV6-5 to TRBJ2-3; D is unclear. The TCR comes from a man aged 18 to 29 who had mild COVID-19 (a few samples of this study predate the infection). Cell type and time point are not known. The sample comprised PBMCs or a T cell subset sorted from them (not recorded which). CDR3 sequence (DNA): TGTGCCAGCAGTTCCTCAGGTTCCGTCTGGACGCAGTATTTT. Residues: CASSSSGSVWTQYF.